These T cell receptor beta chains were read from a single sample in a study of response to subunit inactivated influenza vaccine. TCRdb processed the RT-PCR reads anew with MiXCR; each CDR3 protein has one entry. Of hundreds of thousands of distinct CDR3 sequences listed, approximately 15% are singletons. The source was PBMCs from blood, collected roughly 2 weeks before vaccination. Receptors were obtained from a man between 50 and 59 years old who received an inactivated influenza vaccine. CDR3s include the opening cysteine and the closing phenylalanine or tryptophan. D genes are given only for firm matches. Clone size is not always given. Where it is, it says once, few, many or a class for expanded clones.

j_call v_call clone_size d_call cdr3_nt cdr3_aa
TRBJ2-7 TRBV27 few NA TGTGCCAGCAGTTTATCGGAAGCGGGCTCTTACGAGCAGTACTTC CASSLSEAGSYEQYF
TRBJ1-2 TRBV18 NA NA TGTGCCAGCTCACCGAAACCGGGAGCGAACTATGGCTACACCTTC CASSPKPGANYGYTF
TRBJ1-2 TRBV6-5 NA NA TGTGCCAGCAGTTACTCAGGGAGGAACTATGGCTACACCTTC CASSYSGRNYGYTF
TRBJ2-3 TRBV7-9 many TRBD2 TGTGCCAGCAGTCGGGACTACACAGATACGCAGTATTTT CASSRDYTDTQYF
TRBJ1-2 TRBV7-9 NA NA TGTGCCAGCAAAAGGGAAACTAACTATGGCTACACCTTC CASKRETNYGYTF
TRBJ2-7 TRBV15 many NA TGTGCCACCAGCAGAGACAGGGTTTACGAGCAGTACTTC CATSRDRVYEQYF
TRBJ2-2 TRBV2 NA NA TGTGCCAGCAGTTCGCAACCGACCGGGGAGCTGTTTTTT CASSSQPTGELFF
TRBJ1-2 TRBV20-1 NA TRBD1 TGCAGTGCCCTACTGGACAGGGTCTATGGCTACACCTTC CSALLDRVYGYTF
TRBJ2-3 TRBV4-3 NA NA TGCGCCAGCAGCCAAGGTCTACGAGCTTTCGATACGCAGTATTTT CASSQGLRAFDTQYF
TRBJ1-1 TRBV6-2/TRBV6-3 NA TRBD1 TGTGCCAGCAGTTACCAGGGGGCACACACTGAAGCTTTCTTT CASSYQGAHTEAFF
TRBJ2-1 TRBV20-1 NA TRBD2 TGCTGTGCTATAGGAACAGCGGGGGACTCGAGCTCCTACAATGAGCAGTTCTTC CCAIGTAGDSSSYNEQFF
TRBJ2-1 TRBV6-2/TRBV6-3 NA NA TGTGCCAGCATGCGGGACATCTCCTACAATGAGCAGTTCTTC CASMRDISYNEQFF
TRBJ1-3 TRBV30 many TRBD1 TGTGCCTGGAGAAGGGACAGGAGCTCTGGAAACACCATATATTTT CAWRRDRSSGNTIYF
TRBJ2-4 TRBV11-2 few NA TGTGCCAGCAGGCGGTTGAGGGGGAAAAACATTCAGTACTTC CASRRLRGKNIQYF
TRBJ1-2 TRBV4-2 NA NA TGTGCCAGCAGCCAAGATCTGGGAGAGGACTATGGCTACACCTTC CASSQDLGEDYGYTF
TRBJ1-5 TRBV24-1 NA NA TGTGCCACCAGCAGAAATAGCAATCAGCCCCAGCATTTT CATSRNSNQPQHF
TRBJ2-3 TRBV5-1 few NA TGCGCCAGCAGCTTGGAGGCGGCGACTACAGATACGCAGTATTTT CASSLEAATTDTQYF
TRBJ2-3 TRBV7-9 NA NA TGTGCCAGCACCAGAGGTGGGGCTGGCGGGCGAGATACGCAGTATTTT CASTRGGAGGRDTQYF
TRBJ1-4 TRBV20-1 NA TRBD1 TGCAGTGCCTCTGAGACAGGGTATAATGAAAAACTGTTTTTT CSASETGYNEKLFF
TRBJ2-1 TRBV4-3 NA TRBD1 TGCGCCAGCAGCCAAGATTTGACAGGGCGCGTACGGTTCTTC CASSQDLTGRVRFF
TRBJ2-2 TRBV7-9 NA NA TGTGCCAGCAGCCCCCGGATCGCCGGGGAGCTGTTTTTT CASSPRIAGELFF
TRBJ1-6 TRBV28 few NA TGTGCCAGCAGTTTGCCCGACAGCTTAAATTCACCCCTCCACTTT CASSLPDSLNSPLHF
TRBJ2-2 TRBV29-1 few TRBD1 TGCAGCGTTGACGCGACAGGGGGCGGGGAGCTGTTTTTT CSVDATGGGELFF
TRBJ2-2 TRBV20-1 NA NA TGCAGTGCTAGTCTGGAGCCGAACACCGGGGAGCTGTTTTTT CSASLEPNTGELFF
TRBJ2-1 TRBV9 NA TRBD2 TGTGCCAGCAGCGCGAGCGGGGGGTTGAATGAGCAGTTCTTC CASSASGGLNEQFF
TRBJ2-1 TRBV5-6 NA NA TGTGCCAGCAGCTCCCCGACCGACAGGTACAATGAGCAGTTCTTC CASSSPTDRYNEQFF
TRBJ2-1 TRBV29-1 few TRBD1 TGCAGCGTTGGGGACAGGGGATTTGAGCAGTTCTTC CSVGDRGFEQFF
TRBJ2-3 TRBV7-2 NA NA TGTGCCAGCAGCTTAAGGTCACCTTCGGGCACAGATACGCAGTATTTT CASSLRSPSGTDTQYF
TRBJ2-7 TRBV19 few NA TGTGCCAGTAGTATTACAATGGCCACCTACGAGCAGTACTTC CASSITMATYEQYF
TRBJ2-4 TRBV10-2 NA TRBD2 TGCGCCAGCAGTTTCAGACTAGCGGGGGCCCAAAACTTTCAGTACTTC CASSFRLAGAQNFQYF
TRBJ1-3 TRBV14 NA NA TGTGCCAGCAGCCAAAGTCGCAACACCATATATTTT CASSQSRNTIYF
TRBJ2-3 TRBV27 NA NA TGTGCCAGCAGTTTAATTGGACCAGATACGCAGTATTTT CASSLIGPDTQYF
TRBJ1-1 TRBV14 few NA TGTGCCAGCAGCCAGGCTGGGTGGGGCACTGAAGCTTTCTTT CASSQAGWGTEAFF
TRBJ2-1 TRBV20-1 NA TRBD2 TGCAGTGCCGCGGGGCGACTAGCGGGATACAATGAGCAGTTCTTC CSAAGRLAGYNEQFF
TRBJ1-1 TRBV14 NA NA TGTGCCAGCAGAGCAGGGATCCCGAACACTGAAGCTTTCTTT CASRAGIPNTEAFF
TRBJ1-5 TRBV5-6 few TRBD1 TGTGCCAGCAGCTCCCCGGACAGGGGGCAACGCAATCAGCCCCAGCATTTT CASSSPDRGQRNQPQHF
TRBJ1-5 TRBV6-2/TRBV6-3 NA NA TGTGCCAGCAGTTACTCGTTGGGGGAAGGGAACAATCAGCCCCAGCATTTT CASSYSLGEGNNQPQHF
TRBJ2-7 TRBV28 few NA TGTGCCACCAAACCTAGCTCCTACGAGCAGTACTTC CATKPSSYEQYF
TRBJ2-1 TRBV29-1 many NA TGCAGCCACGGACGAATCGGCAATGAGCAGTTCTTC CSHGRIGNEQFF
TRBJ2-2 TRBV29-1 NA NA TGCAGCGTTGATTTAGCAAACACCGGGGAGCTGTTTTTT CSVDLANTGELFF